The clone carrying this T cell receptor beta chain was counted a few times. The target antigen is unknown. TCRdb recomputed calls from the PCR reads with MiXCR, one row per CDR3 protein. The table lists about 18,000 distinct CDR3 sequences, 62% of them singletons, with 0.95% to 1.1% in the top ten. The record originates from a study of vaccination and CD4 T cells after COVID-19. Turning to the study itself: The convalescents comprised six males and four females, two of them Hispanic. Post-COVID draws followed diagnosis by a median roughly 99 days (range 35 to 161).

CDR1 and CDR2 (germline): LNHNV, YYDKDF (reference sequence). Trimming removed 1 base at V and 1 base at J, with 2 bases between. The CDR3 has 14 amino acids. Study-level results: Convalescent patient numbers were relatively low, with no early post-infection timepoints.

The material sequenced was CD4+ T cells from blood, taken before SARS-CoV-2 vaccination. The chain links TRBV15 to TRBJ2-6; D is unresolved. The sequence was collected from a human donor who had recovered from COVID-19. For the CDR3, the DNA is TGTGCCACCAGCAGAGGTTCTGGGGCCAACGTCCTGACTTTC. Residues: CATSRGSGANVLTF.